Each of the 10 T cell receptor beta chains below was sequenced from the same sample in a study of neurological immune-mediated disorders. Using its own MiXCR run on the 5' RACE reads, TCRdb lists one record per CDR3 protein. The data contain roughly 20,000 distinct CDR3 sequences, 14% of them singletons. Sequencing was performed on CD4+ T cells from blood. These TCRs come from a woman aged 55-70 years with HTLV-1-associated myelopathy (HAM/TSP).

This clonotype was observed many times. The V gene is TRBV5-1, the J gene TRBJ2-5, with D unclear. Trimming left V 4 bases short and J 1 base short, with 8 bases between. Per the germline V gene, CDR1 is SGHRS and CDR2 is YFSETQ. CDR3 length: 13 residues. The CDR3 nucleotides read TGCGCCAGCAGCCTACTACTCCAAGAGACCCAGTACTTC. Its translation: CASSLLLQETQYF. The whole variable domain, filled in from reference TRBV5-1 and TRBJ2-5, reads KAGVTQTPRYLIKTRGQQVTLSCSPISGHRSVSWYQQTPGQGLQFLFEYFSETQRNKGNFPGRFSGRQFSNSRSEMNVSTLELGDSALYLCASSLLLQETQYFGPGTRLLVL.

This clonotype was detected ten times or more. This chain joins TRBV27 and TRBJ1-5, with D perhaps TRBD1 (5 bases). Germline V gives CDR1 MNHEY, CDR2 SMNVEV (reference sequence). This CDR3 region has 14 residues. V was pared by 3 bases and J by 4 bases, with 10 bases between. The CDR3 bases are TGTGCCAGCAGTTTCTTGGGGGGGAATCAGCCCCAGCATTTT. It is translated as CASSFLGGNQPQHF.

This clonotype was counted many times. The gene calls are TRBV5-1 and TRBJ2-7; tentatively, D is TRBD2 (5 bases). With 0 bases removed from V and 7 bases from J, the gap between germline ends came to 14 bases. The germline V gene has CDR1 SGHRS and CDR2 YFSETQ. CDR3 length: 14 amino acids. The CDR3 DNA follows: TGCGCCAGCAGCTTGGGTGCTCTGGGCGGGGAGCAGTACTTC. Encoded protein: CASSLGALGGEQYF.

The J gene is TRBJ2-1, the V gene TRBV5-1; 11 bases line up with TRBD2. Looked up from germline, CDR1 is SGHRS and CDR2 is YFSETQ. CDR3 length: 16 residues. The trim removed 2 bases at V and 2 bases at J, leaving 3 bases unmatched. DNA of the CDR3: TGCGCCAGCAGCTTCATAGCGGGGGGGGCCTACAATGAGCAGTTCTTC. Protein sequence: CASSFIAGGAYNEQFF. The full variable domain, with the rest looked up from reference TRBV5-1 and TRBJ2-1, is KAGVTQTPRYLIKTRGQQVTLSCSPISGHRSVSWYQQTPGQGLQFLFEYFSETQRNKGNFPGRFSGRQFSNSRSEMNVSTLELGDSALYLCASSFIAGGAYNEQFFGPGTRLTVL.

This clonotype was seen ten or more times. The V gene is TRBV20-1, the J gene TRBJ1-2; possible D gene TRBD1, 6 bases. The CDR3 is 15 amino acids. The V gene's germline CDR1 is DFQATT and CDR2 SNEGSKA (reference sequence). With 0 bases removed from V and 2 bases from J, the gap between germline ends came to 13 bases. CDR3 in DNA: TGCAGTGCTAGAGATCAAGGGGGGAGCAACTATGGCTACACCTTC. Translation: CSARDQGGSNYGYTF.

At least ten counts were recorded for this clonotype. The rearrangement uses TRBV5-1 and TRBJ2-3; TRBD2 matches 11 bases. Germline-derived CDR1 and CDR2 are SGHRS and YFSETQ. The CDR3 sequence is 16 residues long. J gave up 4 bases and V 0 bases, and 4 bases lay outside the gene matches. CDR3 coding DNA: TGCGCCAGCAGCTTGGCGACTAGCGGGGCCCCAGATACGCAGTATTTT. Protein product: CASSLATSGAPDTQYF.

Ten or more counts support this clonotype. The chain recombines TRBV2 with TRBJ1-1; D ambiguous. The length of the CDR3 is 14 residues. Germline-derived CDR1 and CDR2 are SNHLY and FYNNEI. Trimming stripped 6 bases from V and 2 bases from J, with 13 bases between. The CDR3 DNA is TGTGCCAGCAGGGCTCGGGTGGGAAACACTGAAGCTTTCTTT. As protein: CASRARVGNTEAFF.

This rearrangement joins TRBV6-1 to TRBJ2-7; D may be TRBD1 (6 bases). V dropped 6 bases and J dropped 7 bases, with 16 bases sitting between them. The length of the CDR3 is 13 residues. In germline, CDR1 is MNHNS, CDR2 SASEGT. This CDR3 is CASRSAQGNEQYF. CDR3 DNA: TGTGCCAGCAGAAGTGCCCAGGGGAATGAGCAGTACTTC.

This clonotype was counted many times. The chain uses TRBV7-2 and TRBJ1-6; tentative D call: TRBD1 (6 bases). V dropped 5 bases and J dropped 7 bases, with 15 bases sitting between them. The germline V gene encodes CDR1 SGHTA and CDR2 FQGNSA. The length of the CDR3 is 15 residues. CDR3 nucleotide sequence: TGTGCCAGCAGCGATCAGGGGTGGGGGAATTCACCCCTCCACTTT. As protein: CASSDQGWGNSPLHF.

The table lists this clonotype with many counts. This chain connects TRBV3-1 to TRBJ2-1, with D perhaps matching TRBD1 (5 bases). The CDR3 is 15 amino acids. Trimming left V 4 bases short and J 6 bases short, with 16 bases between. Germline CDR1 is LGHDT and CDR2 is YNNKEL (reference sequence). CDR3 bases: TGTGCCAGCAGCCCCAACAAGGTAAGGGGCAATGAGCAGTTCTTC. Protein sequence: CASSPNKVRGNEQFF.